The TCR beta chain described here comes from a study of T cells in Graves' hyperthyroidism and ophthalmopathy. RNA transcripts were the template for amplifying TCR beta CDR3 regions. TCR CDR3 regions were first amplified by RT-PCR with HTBI primers. MiXCR was run by TCRdb on the multiplex PCR reads, yielding one entry per CDR3 protein. This table has a few hundred thousand distinct CDR3 sequences, approximately 15% appearing once. This clonotype was detected a few times. The clonotype comes from a woman aged 25 to 39 with Graves' hyperthyroidism. Sequences were obtained from blood.

The CDR3: CATSDLSRNTGELFF. The CDR3 nucleotides read TGTGCCACCAGTGATTTGTCCAGGAACACCGGGGAGCTGTTTTTT. This rearrangement joins TRBV24-1 to TRBJ2-2; D remains ambiguous. The CDR3 extends over 15 amino acids. Germline values: CDR1 KGHDR, CDR2 SFDVKD. V was clipped by 0 bases and J by 1 base, with 5 bases between them.